Presented here are 14 T cell receptor beta chains from one specimen sequenced in a study of hypomethylating agent response in myelodysplastic syndrome listed by TCRdb under 2021. The protocol used for the library was the immunoSEQ multiplex PCR assay. Sourced from immuneACCESS, this table was stored by TCRdb with only in-frame sequences that have V and J called. A share of the clones is absent; for the studies checked, an unresolved V gene accounts for under half, and the remainder has no known explanation. The sample table lists some 4,500 clones, approximately 82% of them with a count of one. The ten largest clones add up to 15% to 20% of the sample. The sequences come from bone marrow, collected before or after starting hypomethylating agent treatment for myelodysplastic syndrome (not recorded which). These receptors originate from a human donor with myelodysplastic syndrome.

This clone was picked up one time. The genes are TRBV5-6 and TRBJ1-1, with 9 bases matching TRBD1. With V trimmed by 2 bases and J by 9 bases, 17 bases remained unmatched. The CDR3 runs to 17 residues. CDR1 SGHDT and CDR2 YYEEEE come from the germline V gene. CDR3 sequence reads: CASSFTLQQGADEKAFF. CDR3 nucleotides: TGTGCCAGCAGCTTTACTCTCCAACAGGGGGCGGATGAAAAAGCTTTCTTT.

CDR3 loop: CASSQRGGYNQPQHF. CDR3 nucleotide sequence: TGCGCCAGCAGCCAACGGGGGGGGTACAATCAGCCCCAGCATTTT. The chain couples TRBV10-1 to TRBJ1-5; D is possibly TRBD1 (5 bases). V lost 6 bases and J lost 3, with 15 bases in between. CDR1 and CDR2 (germline): WNHNN, SYGVQD (reference sequence). This CDR3 comprises 15 residues.

This rearrangement joins TRBV6-1 to TRBJ2-7; tentative D call: TRBD2 (6 bases). The CDR3 is made up of 15 amino acids. The V and J ends lost 7 bases and 4 bases respectively, with 20 bases between them. Germline V gives CDR1 MNHNS, CDR2 SASEGT. The CDR3 bases are TGTGCCAGCATCCTGGGGATAGCGGAGATGTACGAGCAGTACTTC. Protein: CASILGIAEMYEQYF.

CDR3 sequence (DNA): TGTGCCAGCAGTCTGGACAGACAGACCTATGGCTACACCTTC. Protein: CASSLDRQTYGYTF. The chain recombines TRBV27 with TRBJ1-2; possible D gene TRBD1, 6 bases. This CDR3 has 14 amino acids. The V gene lost 5 bases and the J gene lost 4 bases, with 14 bases spanning the gap. Looked up from germline, CDR1 is MNHEY and CDR2 is SMNVEV (reference sequence).

The chain couples TRBV6-4 to TRBJ2-1, with 8 bases that match TRBD1. V lost 5 bases and J lost 6; bases outside the gene matches: 12. The germline gives CDR1 MRHNA, CDR2 SNTAGT. CDR3 length: 16 amino acids. Here the CDR3 reads CASSKGQGGVSNEQFF. Written as DNA, the CDR3 is TGTGCCAGCAGTAAAGGACAGGGCGGTGTTTCCAATGAGCAGTTCTTC.

This rearrangement joins TRBV5-3 to TRBJ2-5; TRBD1 aligns across 7 bases. TRBV5-3 is noted as an ORF with a role that remains uncertain. V was pared by 6 bases and J by 1 base, with 6 bases of the junction left unmatched. This CDR3 is 14 amino acids long. The CDR3 DNA reads as TGTGCCAGAATCGCACAGGGGTTCCAAGAGACCCAGTACTTC. This codes for CARIAQGFQETQYF.

A few counts support this clone. The gene calls are TRBV20-1 and TRBJ2-5; the D is unclear. Per the germline V gene, CDR1 is DFQATT and CDR2 is SNEGSKA (reference sequence). Trimming shortened V by 7 bases and J by 5 bases, and 8 bases separated the two germline ends. The CDR3 runs to 10 residues. The CDR3 here is CSVQAETQYF. The CDR3 bases are TGCAGTGTTCAGGCCGAGACCCAGTACTTC.

CDR3 sequence reads: CASSSRGGQPQHF. The CDR3 DNA reads as TGTGCCAGCAGCTCGAGGGGGGGTCAGCCCCAGCATTTT. This sequence joins TRBV7-9 and TRBJ1-5, with D maybe TRBD1 (6 bases). V lost 4 bases to trimming and J lost 6 bases, with 10 bases between them. In germline, CDR1 is SEHNR, CDR2 FQNEAQ (reference sequence). The CDR3 covers 13 residues.

The genes are TRBV28 and TRBJ2-3; 9 bases are shared with TRBD2. Germline V CDR1 and CDR2: MDHEN, SYDVKM. The CDR3 is made up of 14 amino acids. The V gene end was trimmed by 5 bases and the J gene end by 7 bases; junction bases not matched to a gene: 7. The CDR3 bases are TGTGCCAGCAGTGATAGCGGGAGACCTAATACGCAGTATTTT. It translates to CASSDSGRPNTQYF.

In DNA, the CDR3 is TGTGCCTCCCAAAGGGACGGAAACTATGGCTACACCTTC. It yields the protein CASQRDGNYGYTF. The chain joins TRBV9 to TRBJ1-2, with D possibly TRBD1 on 5 matching bases. The germline CDR1 and CDR2 sequences are SGDLS and YYNGEE. Trimming took off 10 bases at V and 2 bases at J, with 15 bases between the two ends. The CDR3 runs 13 residues.

This rearrangement joins TRBV28 to TRBJ1-5; 9 bases fit TRBD1. Trimming removed 5 bases from V and 7 bases from J; junction bases left unmatched: 6. In germline, CDR1 is MDHEN, CDR2 SYDVKM. The CDR3 is 14 residues long. This CDR3 reads CASSPGTGRQPQHF. CDR3 nucleotides: TGTGCCAGCAGTCCCGGGACAGGGAGGCAGCCCCAGCATTTT.

This clone was picked up one time. V and J are TRBV30 and TRBJ2-3; weak D call: TRBD2 (5 bases). The CDR3 contains 12 residues. CDR1 is GTSNPN and CDR2 is SVGIG in the germline V gene (reference sequence). Trimming stripped 7 bases from V and 3 bases from J, with 11 bases between. Here the CDR3 DNA reads TGTGCCTTGTCCGGAGGAACAGATACGCAGTATTTT. Translating it yields CALSGGTDTQYF.

The rearrangement joins TRBV7-9 to TRBJ1-4; 8 positions match TRBD1. V lost 5 bases, J lost 11 bases, and 13 bases stayed unmatched. The CDR3 runs to 15 residues. Germline V gives CDR1 SEHNR, CDR2 FQNEAQ (reference sequence). For the CDR3, the DNA is TGTGCCAGCAGCCTGGTCGGGACAGGTGGCCAGAAACTGTTTTTT. Translation: CASSLVGTGGQKLFF.

This chain connects TRBV19 to TRBJ1-5; no clear D gene. CDR1 and CDR2 from the germline V gene are LNHDA and SQIVND (reference sequence). The V gene lost 5 bases and the J gene lost 4 bases, with 12 bases spanning the gap. CDR3 length equals 14 residues. CDR3 bases: TGTGCCAGTAGTCCCCGGGTCTCAAATCAGCCCCAGCATTTT. It specifies CASSPRVSNQPQHF.